The T cell receptor beta chain under discussion was sequenced for a study of T cells in Graves' hyperthyroidism and ophthalmopathy. Diagnosing involved the use of clinical symptoms, serum thyroxine and TRAb, thyroid ultrasound and orbital computed tomography. Fresh 10 ml peripheral blood yielded PBMCs. The investigators amplified TCR beta CDR3 regions from RNA transcripts. The HTBI primer set drove a first-round RT-PCR of the TCR CDR3. TCRdb ran MiXCR on the multiplex PCR reads and lists one entry per CDR3 protein. The table lists about 520,000 distinct CDR3 sequences, roughly a quarter of them singletons. Overall study findings and caveats: Using 13 V-J features, a model discriminated ophthalmopathy from stable hyperthyroidism. The model anticipated ophthalmopathy a median about six months pre-onset.

This clonotype occurred a few times. The antigen is undetermined. This TCR was recovered from a woman in her twenties or thirties with Graves' ophthalmopathy. Material: blood.

The CDR3 protein is CASSIHPTGGGTEAFF. DNA for the CDR3: TGTGCCAGTAGTATTCACCCGACAGGAGGAGGCACTGAAGCTTTCTTT. The chain combines TRBV19 with TRBJ1-1; weak D call: TRBD1 (6 bases). Trimming stripped 3 bases from V and 4 bases from J, with 18 bases between. The CDR3 is 16 residues long. From germline, CDR1 is LNHDA and CDR2 SQIVND (reference sequence).